This TCR beta chain was sequenced in a study of blood T cell repertoires in COVID-19. Study-wide context: COVID-19 samples collected from the United States, Italy and Spain covered acute and convalescent phases.

This CDR3 has 16 amino acids. Germline V gives CDR1 KGHDR, CDR2 SFDVKD. With 1 base removed from V and 7 bases from J, the gap between germline ends came to 16 bases. Authors' methods: Reference gene primer amplification yielded estimated nucleated cell counts. The protocol was immunoSEQ multiplex PCR, while the TCRdb copy is restricted to in-frame clones and leaves out a portion. V, J and clone size are those of that table, while D and trimming were read from the DNA. The repertoire includes fewer than 25,000 clones, 80% to 95% of them detected once, and around 3.1% sits in the top ten. This clone was seen once.

V and J are TRBV24-1 and TRBJ2-1; weak D call: TRBD1 (5 bases). This receptor was obtained from a woman between 70 and 85 years old with active COVID-19. Sequencing was done on a sample of peripheral blood. The CDR3 DNA reads as TGTGCCACCAGTGATTTTTCTGCGCGCAGGGTGAATGAGCAGTTCTTC. Translated: CATSDFSARRVNEQFF.